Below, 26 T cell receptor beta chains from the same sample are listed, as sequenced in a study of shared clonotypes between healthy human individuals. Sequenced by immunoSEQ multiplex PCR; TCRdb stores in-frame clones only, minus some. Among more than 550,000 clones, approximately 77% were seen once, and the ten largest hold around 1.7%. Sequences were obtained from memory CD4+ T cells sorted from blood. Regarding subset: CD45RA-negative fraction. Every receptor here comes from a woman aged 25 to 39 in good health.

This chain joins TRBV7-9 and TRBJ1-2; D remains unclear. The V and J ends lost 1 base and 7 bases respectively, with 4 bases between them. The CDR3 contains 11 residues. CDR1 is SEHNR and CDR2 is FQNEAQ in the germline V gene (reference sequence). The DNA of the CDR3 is TGTGCCAGCAGCTTAGGTCTTGGCTACACCTTC. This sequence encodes CASSLGLGYTF.

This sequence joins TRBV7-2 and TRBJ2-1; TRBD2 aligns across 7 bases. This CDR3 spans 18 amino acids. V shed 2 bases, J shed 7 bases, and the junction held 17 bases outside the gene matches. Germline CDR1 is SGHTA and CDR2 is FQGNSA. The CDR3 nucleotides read TGTGCCAGCAGCTTAAGGTTGATAGGGAGGGCCCTCGGGAATGAGCAGTTCTTC. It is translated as CASSLRLIGRALGNEQFF. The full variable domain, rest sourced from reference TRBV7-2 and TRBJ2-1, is GAGVSQSPSNKVTEKGKDVELRCDPISGHTALYWYRQSLGQGLEFLIYFQGNSAPDKSGLPSDRFSAERTGGSVSTLTIQRTQQEDSAVYLCASSLRLIGRALGNEQFFGPGTRLTVL.

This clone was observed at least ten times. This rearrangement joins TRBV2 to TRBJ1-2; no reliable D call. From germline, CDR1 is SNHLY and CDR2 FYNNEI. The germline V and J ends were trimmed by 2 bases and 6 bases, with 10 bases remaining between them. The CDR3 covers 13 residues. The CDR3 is CASSEIRRDGYTF. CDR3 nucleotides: TGTGCCAGCAGTGAAATCCGGAGGGATGGCTACACCTTC.

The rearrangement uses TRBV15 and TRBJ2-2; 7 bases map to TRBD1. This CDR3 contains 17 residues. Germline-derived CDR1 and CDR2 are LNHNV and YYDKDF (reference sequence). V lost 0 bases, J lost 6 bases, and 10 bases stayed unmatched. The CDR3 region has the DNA TGTGCCACCAGCAGAGATCGGGCAGGGGGATATTCCGGGGAGCTGTTTTTT. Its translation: CATSRDRAGGYSGELFF.

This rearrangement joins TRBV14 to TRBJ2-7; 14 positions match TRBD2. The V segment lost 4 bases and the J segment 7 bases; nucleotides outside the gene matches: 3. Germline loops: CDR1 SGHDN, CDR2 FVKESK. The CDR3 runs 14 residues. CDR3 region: CASSLGLAGGEQYF. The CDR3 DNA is TGTGCCAGCAGCCTCGGACTAGCGGGAGGTGAGCAGTACTTC.

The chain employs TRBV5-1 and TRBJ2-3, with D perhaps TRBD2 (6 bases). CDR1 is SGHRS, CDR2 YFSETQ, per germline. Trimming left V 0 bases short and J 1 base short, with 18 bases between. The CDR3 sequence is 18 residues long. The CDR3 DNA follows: TGCGCCAGCAGCTTGGCGAGGGACTCCTCGTCCCGCACAGATACGCAGTATTTT. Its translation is CASSLARDSSSRTDTQYF.

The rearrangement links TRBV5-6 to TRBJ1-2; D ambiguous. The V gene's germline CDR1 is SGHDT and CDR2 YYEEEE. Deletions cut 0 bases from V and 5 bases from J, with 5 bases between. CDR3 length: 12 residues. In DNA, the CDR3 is TGTGCCAGCAGCTTGGTGGCGTATGGCTACACCTTC. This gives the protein CASSLVAYGYTF.

DNA for the CDR3: TGTGCCAGCAGCCGGGTTGGGACAGGGTATGGCTACACCTTC. Translated, it gives CASSRVGTGYGYTF. This chain joins TRBV6-5 and TRBJ1-2, with 9 bases fitting TRBD1. Per the germline V gene, CDR1 is MNHEY and CDR2 is SVGAGI. The V gene end was trimmed by 6 bases and the J gene end by 5 bases; junction bases not matched to a gene: 7. The CDR3 has 14 amino acids.

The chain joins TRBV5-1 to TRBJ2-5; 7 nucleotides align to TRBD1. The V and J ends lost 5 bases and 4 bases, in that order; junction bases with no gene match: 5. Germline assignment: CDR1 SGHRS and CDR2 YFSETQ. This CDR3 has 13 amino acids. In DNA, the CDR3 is TGCGCCAGCAGTAGACAGGGTCGAGAGACCCAGTACTTC. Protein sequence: CASSRQGRETQYF. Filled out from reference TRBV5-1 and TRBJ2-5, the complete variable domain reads KAGVTQTPRYLIKTRGQQVTLSCSPISGHRSVSWYQQTPGQGLQFLFEYFSETQRNKGNFPGRFSGRQFSNSRSEMNVSTLELGDSALYLCASSRQGRETQYFGPGTRLLVL.

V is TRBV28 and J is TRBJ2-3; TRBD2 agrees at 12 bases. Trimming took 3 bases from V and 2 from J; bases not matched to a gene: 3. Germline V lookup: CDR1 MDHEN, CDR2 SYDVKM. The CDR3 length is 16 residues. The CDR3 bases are TGTGCCAGCAGTTTTGGACTAGCGGGAAACACAGATACGCAGTATTTT. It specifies CASSFGLAGNTDTQYF.

The CDR3 loop is CAISESGTGTTLRRYEQYF. The CDR3 region has the DNA TGTGCCATCAGTGAGTCTGGGACAGGGACGACTTTGCGACGCTACGAGCAGTACTTC. This chain uses TRBV10-3 with TRBJ2-7; TRBD1 aligns across 9 bases. From germline, CDR1 is ENHRY and CDR2 SYGVKD. V was pared by 0 bases and J by 3 bases, with 15 bases of the junction left unmatched. This CDR3 is 19 amino acids long.

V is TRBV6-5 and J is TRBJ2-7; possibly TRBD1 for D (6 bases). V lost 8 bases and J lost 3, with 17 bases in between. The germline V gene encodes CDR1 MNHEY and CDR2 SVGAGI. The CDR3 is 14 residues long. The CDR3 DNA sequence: TGTGCCAGCCGTTCGGTGCAGGGGATCTACGAGCAGTACTTC. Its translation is CASRSVQGIYEQYF.

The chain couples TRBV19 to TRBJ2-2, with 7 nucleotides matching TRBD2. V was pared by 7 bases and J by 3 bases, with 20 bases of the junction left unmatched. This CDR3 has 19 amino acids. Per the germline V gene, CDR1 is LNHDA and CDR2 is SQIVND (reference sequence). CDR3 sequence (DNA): TGTGCCAGTATTCCCGAGGGACTACTAAACCCCACTTACACCGGGGAGCTGTTTTTT. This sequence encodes CASIPEGLLNPTYTGELFF.

The chain's CDR3 is CASSLNRQGLGDTQYF. For the CDR3, the DNA is TGTGCCAGCAGCTTAAACCGACAGGGTCTGGGAGATACGCAGTATTTT. The chain links TRBV11-2 to TRBJ2-3, with 7 positions matching TRBD1. V dropped 2 bases and J dropped 5; count of bases not matched to a gene: 10. The CDR3 extends over 16 amino acids. Germline CDR1 SGHAT, CDR2 FQNNGV. Filled out from reference TRBV11-2 and TRBJ2-3, the complete variable domain reads EAGVAQSPRYKIIEKRQSVAFWCNPISGHATLYWYQQILGQGPKLLIQFQNNGVVDDSQLPKDRFSAERLKGVDSTLKIQPAKLEDSAVYLCASSLNRQGLGDTQYFGPGTRLTVL.

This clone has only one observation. The CDR3 region is CASSLGTHQETQYF. The CDR3 nucleotides read TGTGCCAGCTCACTCGGCACACACCAAGAGACCCAGTACTTC. The chain combines TRBV18 with TRBJ2-5; D not certain. The V and J ends lost 4 bases and 0 bases respectively, with 9 bases between them. The CDR3 is 14 amino acids. The germline CDR1 and CDR2 sequences are KGHSH and LQKENI.

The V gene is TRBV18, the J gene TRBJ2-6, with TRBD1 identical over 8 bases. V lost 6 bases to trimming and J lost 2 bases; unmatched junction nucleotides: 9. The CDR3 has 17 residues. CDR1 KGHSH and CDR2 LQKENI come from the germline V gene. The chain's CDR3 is CASSSGQVAAGANVLTF. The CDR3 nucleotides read TGTGCCAGCTCCTCGGGACAGGTTGCCGCTGGGGCCAACGTCCTGACTTTC.

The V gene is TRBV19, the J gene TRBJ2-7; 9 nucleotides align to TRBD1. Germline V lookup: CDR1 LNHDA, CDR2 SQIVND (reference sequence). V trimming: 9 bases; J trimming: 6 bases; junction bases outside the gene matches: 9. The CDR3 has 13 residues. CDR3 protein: CASRDRAASEQYF. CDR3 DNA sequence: TGTGCCAGCCGGGACAGGGCCGCCTCCGAGCAGTACTTC.

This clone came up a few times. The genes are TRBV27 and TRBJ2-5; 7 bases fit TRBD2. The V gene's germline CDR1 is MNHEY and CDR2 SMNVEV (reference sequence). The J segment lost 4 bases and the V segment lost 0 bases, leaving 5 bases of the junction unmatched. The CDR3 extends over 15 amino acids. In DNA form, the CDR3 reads TGTGCCAGCAGTTTATCGGGGAGGGCTGGAGAGACCCAGTACTTC. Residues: CASSLSGRAGETQYF.

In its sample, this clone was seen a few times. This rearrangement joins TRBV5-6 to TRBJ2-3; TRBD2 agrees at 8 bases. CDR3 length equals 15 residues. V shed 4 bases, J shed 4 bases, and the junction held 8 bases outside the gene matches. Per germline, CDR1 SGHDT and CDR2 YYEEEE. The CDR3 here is CASSEGLVPADTQYF. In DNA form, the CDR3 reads TGTGCCAGCAGCGAGGGACTAGTTCCGGCAGATACGCAGTATTTT. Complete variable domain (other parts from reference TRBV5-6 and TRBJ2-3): DAGVTQSPTHLIKTRGQQVTLRCSPKSGHDTVSWYQQALGQGPQFIFQYYEEEERQRGNFPDRFSGHQFPNYSSELNVNALLLGDSALYLCASSEGLVPADTQYFGPGTRLTVL.

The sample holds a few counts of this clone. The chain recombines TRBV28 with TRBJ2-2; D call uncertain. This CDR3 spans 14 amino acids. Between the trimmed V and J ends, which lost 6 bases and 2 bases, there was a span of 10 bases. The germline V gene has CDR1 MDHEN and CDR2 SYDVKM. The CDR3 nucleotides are TGTGCCAGCAGACTAATAGGAAACACCGGGGAGCTGTTTTTT. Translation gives CASRLIGNTGELFF.

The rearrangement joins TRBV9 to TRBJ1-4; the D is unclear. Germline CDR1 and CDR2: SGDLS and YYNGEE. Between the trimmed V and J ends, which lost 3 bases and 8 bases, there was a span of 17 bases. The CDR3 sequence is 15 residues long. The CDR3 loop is CASSASRGGSEKLFF. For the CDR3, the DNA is TGTGCCAGCAGCGCTAGTCGGGGTGGTAGCGAAAAACTGTTTTTT.

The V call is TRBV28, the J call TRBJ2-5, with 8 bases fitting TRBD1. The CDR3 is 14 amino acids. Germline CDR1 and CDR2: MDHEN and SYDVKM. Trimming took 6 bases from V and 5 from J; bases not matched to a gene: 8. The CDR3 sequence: CASSPTGVDETQYF. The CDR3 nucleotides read TGTGCCAGCAGCCCGACAGGGGTTGACGAGACCCAGTACTTC.

The CDR3 DNA is TGTGCCAGTAGGGATTTCCGAGCGGGACTACCGGAGACCCAGTACTTC. It is translated as CASRDFRAGLPETQYF. The chain is built from TRBV19 and TRBJ2-5; the match to TRBD2 covers 7 bases. This CDR3 spans 16 amino acids. Trimming at V came to 6 bases and at J to 5 bases, leaving 15 bases not matched to a gene. Germline CDR1 LNHDA, CDR2 SQIVND (reference sequence).

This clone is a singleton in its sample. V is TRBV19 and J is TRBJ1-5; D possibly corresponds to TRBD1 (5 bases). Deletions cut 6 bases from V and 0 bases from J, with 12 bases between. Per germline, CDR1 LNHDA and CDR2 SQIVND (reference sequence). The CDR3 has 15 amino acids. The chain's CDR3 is CASRVGLYSNQPQHF. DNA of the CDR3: TGTGCCAGTAGAGTGGGACTCTATAGCAATCAGCCCCAGCATTTT.

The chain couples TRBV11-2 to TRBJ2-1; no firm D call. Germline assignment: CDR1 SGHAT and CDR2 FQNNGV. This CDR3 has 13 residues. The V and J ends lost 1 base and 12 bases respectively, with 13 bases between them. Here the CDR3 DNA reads TGTGCCAGCAGCTTAGTTCGGCCGGACGGGCAGTTCTTC. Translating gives CASSLVRPDGQFF.

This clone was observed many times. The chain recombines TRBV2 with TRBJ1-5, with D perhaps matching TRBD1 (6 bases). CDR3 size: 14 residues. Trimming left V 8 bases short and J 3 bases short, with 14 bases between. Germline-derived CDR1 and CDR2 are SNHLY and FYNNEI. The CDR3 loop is CASLKTGTNQPQHF. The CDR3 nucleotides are TGTGCCAGCTTGAAGACAGGTACCAATCAGCCCCAGCATTTT.